A single sample is the source of the 32 T cell receptor beta chains below, sequenced in a study of blood T cell repertoires in COVID-19 (dated by TCRdb to 2018 to 2021). Library preparation employed the immunoSEQ multiplex PCR assay. TCRdb mirrors the immuneACCESS table, restricted to in-frame sequences. Some clones are absent from its copies; in checked studies, under half trace to an unresolved V gene, and the reason for the others is unknown. The sample table holds around 200,000 clones, of which roughly nine tenths were seen once. About 2.2% of the sample comes from the top ten. The sequenced sample was PBMCs or T cells enriched from blood (not recorded which). Receptors were obtained from a middle-aged woman with acute COVID-19.

The chain has TRBV5-1 and TRBJ2-1; 12 bases agree with TRBD2. V was pared by 4 bases and J by 0 bases, with 14 bases of the junction left unmatched. Per germline, CDR1 SGHRS and CDR2 YFSETQ. CDR3 length equals 20 residues. The CDR3 sequence is CASSQEGLAGWVGSYNEQFF. The CDR3 DNA reads as TGCGCCAGCAGCCAGGAAGGACTAGCGGGATGGGTAGGCTCCTACAATGAGCAGTTCTTC.

The chain combines TRBV21-1 with TRBJ2-7; the table's TRBD1 call for D was not verified on the DNA. TRBV21-1 is annotated as a pseudogene. The CDR3 consists of 16 residues. This chain's CDR3 is CASSPPRTERDYEQYF. The DNA for the CDR3 is TGTGCCAGCAGCCCCCCCCGGACAGAAAGAGACTACGAGCAGTACTTC.

The chain uses TRBV6-4 and TRBJ1-6, with TRBD1 matching over 7 bases. From germline, CDR1 is MRHNA and CDR2 SNTAGT. The CDR3 sequence is 13 residues long. J was trimmed by 6 bases and V by 6 bases; bases with no gene match: 2. CDR3 sequence: CASSPGGNSPLHF. CDR3 bases: TGTGCCAGCAGCCCAGGGGGTAATTCACCCCTCCACTTT.

This chain uses TRBV5-1 with TRBJ2-2; 7 bases are shared with TRBD1. Trimming cost V 0 bases and J 3 bases; bases outside gene matches: 2. Germline values: CDR1 SGHRS, CDR2 YFSETQ. This CDR3 region has 15 residues. Here the CDR3 reads CASSLAQGDTGELFF. CDR3 bases: TGCGCCAGCAGCTTGGCGCAGGGGGACACCGGGGAGCTGTTTTTT.

This sequence joins TRBV6-5 and TRBJ2-7; 7 nucleotides agree with TRBD1. The V gene end was trimmed by 4 bases and the J gene end by 0 bases; junction bases not matched to a gene: 6. Germline lookup yields CDR1 MNHEY and CDR2 SVGAGI. The CDR3 length is 15 residues. CDR3 sequence reads: CASSSRTGDSYEQYF. CDR3 DNA sequence: TGTGCCAGCAGTTCCCGGACAGGCGACTCCTACGAGCAGTACTTC.

In its sample, this clone was seen once. The chain employs TRBV7-6 and TRBJ2-7, with 12 bases identical to TRBD1. Germline CDR1 SGHVS, CDR2 FNYEAQ. This CDR3 spans 14 amino acids. Losses at the gene ends were 5 bases for V and 6 bases for J; bases not matched to a gene: 5. In DNA form, the CDR3 reads TGTGCCAGCAGCCCGGGACAGGGGGCAATCGAGCAGTACTTC. It translates to CASSPGQGAIEQYF.

The chain uses TRBV5-1 and TRBJ1-1; D may be TRBD1 (5 bases). This CDR3 comprises 14 residues. Germline V lookup: CDR1 SGHRS, CDR2 YFSETQ. Trimming left V 3 bases short and J 3 bases short, with 12 bases between. The CDR3 protein is CASSSEGRDTEAFF. CDR3 DNA: TGCGCCAGCAGCTCGGAGGGCAGGGACACTGAAGCTTTCTTT.

The rearrangement uses TRBV4-2 and TRBJ1-6; 9 nucleotides line up with TRBD1. Trimming removed 3 bases from V and 9 bases from J; junction bases left unmatched: 9. CDR3 length: 16 amino acids. Germline loops: CDR1 LGHNA, CDR2 YNFKEQ. The CDR3 DNA is TGTGCCAGCAGCCAGGCCCGGACAGGGGCAGGTTCACCCCTCCACTTT. Protein product: CASSQARTGAGSPLHF.

The chain links TRBV28 to TRBJ1-2; 12 positions match TRBD1. The CDR3 contains 14 residues. Germline V lookup: CDR1 MDHEN, CDR2 SYDVKM. Trimming removed 5 bases from V and 7 bases from J; junction bases left unmatched: 5. The CDR3 DNA reads TGTGCCAGCAGTCCGGGACAGGGGGCGCTTGGCTACACCTTC. It translates to CASSPGQGALGYTF.

For this clone: Other DNA sequences of this sample code for an identical CDR3. The rearrangement uses TRBV5-1 and TRBJ1-1; maybe TRBD1 (5 bases). Per germline, CDR1 SGHRS and CDR2 YFSETQ. The CDR3 length is 14 residues. V dropped 0 bases and J dropped 5 bases, with 11 bases sitting between them. CDR3 DNA: TGCGCCAGCAGCTTGGATCAGGGAATTACTGAAGCTTTCTTT. This gives the protein CASSLDQGITEAFF. The variable domain in full, with the rest retrieved from reference TRBV5-1 and TRBJ1-1, is KAGVTQTPRYLIKTRGQQVTLSCSPISGHRSVSWYQQTPGQGLQFLFEYFSETQRNKGNFPGRFSGRQFSNSRSEMNVSTLELGDSALYLCASSLDQGITEAFFGQGTRLTVV.

This chain links TRBV30 with TRBJ2-5; D unresolved. The CDR3 is 12 amino acids. Trimming removed 5 bases at V and 5 bases at J, with 12 bases between. Germline CDR1 GTSNPN, CDR2 SVGIG (reference sequence). The CDR3 is CAWGMERETQYF. DNA for the CDR3: TGTGCCTGGGGGATGGAGCGCGAGACCCAGTACTTC.

This chain joins TRBV2 and TRBJ1-5, with 7 bases identical to TRBD1. Germline-derived CDR1 and CDR2 are SNHLY and FYNNEI. V was pared by 8 bases and J by 3 bases, with 7 bases of the junction left unmatched. The length of the CDR3 is 14 residues. The CDR3 region has the DNA TGTGCCAGCCGACAGGGCTTGAACAATCAGCCCCAGCATTTT. Its translation is CASRQGLNNQPQHF.

The chain uses TRBV18 and TRBJ2-5; D perhaps matches TRBD2 (6 bases). CDR3 length: 15 residues. Germline V gives CDR1 KGHSH, CDR2 LQKENI. The ends were cut back, 4 bases at V and 0 bases at J, with 12 bases in the middle. CDR3 sequence reads: CASSLWRADQETQYF. The CDR3 bases are TGTGCCAGCTCACTTTGGAGGGCGGACCAAGAGACCCAGTACTTC.

The chain recombines TRBV19 with TRBJ1-1; D is unclear. The germline gives CDR1 LNHDA, CDR2 SQIVND (reference sequence). The germline V and J ends were trimmed by 3 bases and 4 bases, with 9 bases remaining between them. The CDR3 spans 13 residues. CDR3 DNA sequence: TGTGCCAGTAGTATGTCGGGGATCACTGAAGCTTTCTTT. Protein: CASSMSGITEAFF.

The sample holds a few counts of this clone. This chain links TRBV5-5 with TRBJ1-2; no clear D. Looked up from germline, CDR1 is SGHKS and CDR2 is YYEKEE (reference sequence). The CDR3 contains 13 residues. Between the trimmed V and J ends, which lost 0 bases and 1 base, there was a span of 4 bases. The CDR3 protein is CASSLGSNYGYTF. CDR3 DNA: TGTGCCAGCAGCTTGGGGAGTAACTATGGCTACACCTTC. The complete variable domain, with remaining parts taken from reference TRBV5-5 and TRBJ1-2, reads DAGVTQSPTHLIKTRGQQVTLRCSPISGHKSVSWYQQVLGQGPQFIFQYYEKEERGRGNFPDRFSARQFPNYSSELNVNALLLGDSALYLCASSLGSNYGYTFGSGTRLTVV.

CDR3 nucleotides: TGTGCCAGCAGCTTAGAATCGGCGGGGGGAGTTGGTAATGAGCAGTTCTTC. It encodes CASSLESAGGVGNEQFF. The V and J genes are TRBV11-2 and TRBJ2-1, with 8 bases that match TRBD2. Germline CDR1 and CDR2: SGHAT and FQNNGV. The CDR3 sequence is 17 residues long. The V segment lost 0 bases and the J segment 7 bases; nucleotides outside the gene matches: 11.

V gene TRBV19 combines with J gene TRBJ2-7; tentative D call: TRBD1 (5 bases). The germline V gene encodes CDR1 LNHDA and CDR2 SQIVND (reference sequence). The length of the CDR3 is 11 residues. V lost 3 bases and J lost 6, with 6 bases in between. CDR3 DNA sequence: TGTGCCAGTAGTATTCAGGGCGAGCAGTACTTC. Its protein is CASSIQGEQYF.

As DNA, the CDR3 is TGTGCCACCAGCAGAGCTGCGGGAGCCGGGGAGCTGTTTTTT. It codes for CATSRAAGAGELFF. V is TRBV15 and J is TRBJ2-2; TRBD2 matches at 7 bases. V was pared by 1 base and J by 6 bases, with 2 bases of the junction left unmatched. The CDR3 totals 14 residues. Germline CDR1 LNHNV, CDR2 YYDKDF (reference sequence).

The V call is TRBV5-1, the J call TRBJ1-3, with TRBD1 as a possible D gene (5 bases). From germline, CDR1 is SGHRS and CDR2 YFSETQ. With 2 bases removed from V and 1 base from J, the gap between germline ends came to 16 bases. The CDR3 spans 17 residues. CDR3 nucleotides: TGCGCCAGCAGCTTTATGGGGCCCAACCCATCTGGAAACACCATATATTTT. Translated: CASSFMGPNPSGNTIYF.

The rearrangement links TRBV2 to TRBJ2-5; the D gene is possibly TRBD2 (6 bases). CDR1 is SNHLY, CDR2 FYNNEI, per germline. Deletions cut 2 bases from V and 3 bases from J, with 13 bases between. The CDR3 has 15 residues. DNA for the CDR3: TGTGCCAGCAGTGAATGGTCGGCTAGCGAAGAGACCCAGTACTTC. Translating it yields CASSEWSASEETQYF.

This clone was detected once. The chain joins TRBV28 to TRBJ2-7; 9 nucleotides align to TRBD1. The CDR3 totals 14 residues. J was trimmed by 2 bases and V by 4 bases; bases with no gene match: 3. From germline, CDR1 is MDHEN and CDR2 SYDVKM. CDR3 coding DNA: TGTGCCAGCAGTTCGGGACAGGGCCCCTACGAGCAGTACTTC. Its protein is CASSSGQGPYEQYF.

This rearrangement joins TRBV4-3 to TRBJ2-3; 9 bases agree with TRBD2. The CDR3 covers 14 residues. V shed 5 bases, J shed 2 bases, and the junction held 2 bases outside the gene matches. The germline gives CDR1 LGHNA, CDR2 YSLEER. The CDR3 region is CASSRLADTDTQYF. For the CDR3, the DNA is TGCGCCAGCAGCAGACTAGCGGACACAGATACGCAGTATTTT.

This clone occurred once. The rearrangement uses TRBV28 and TRBJ1-1, with D tentatively TRBD1 (5 bases). V was cut by 2 bases and J by 4 bases, with 11 bases left in between. The CDR3 sequence is 14 residues long. Germline V gene lookup returns CDR1 MDHEN and CDR2 SYDVKM. The CDR3: CASSLTGGVTEAFF. CDR3 in DNA: TGTGCCAGCAGTTTAACGGGAGGGGTCACTGAAGCTTTCTTT.

This chain links TRBV7-6 with TRBJ2-5, with 7 bases that match TRBD1. Germline CDR1 is SGHVS and CDR2 is FNYEAQ. This CDR3 is 14 amino acids long. V shed 5 bases, J shed 9 bases, and the junction held 12 bases outside the gene matches. CDR3 amino acids: CASSPDGPQGAQYF. The CDR3 coding sequence is TGTGCCAGCAGCCCAGACGGACCCCAGGGGGCCCAGTACTTC.

This chain links TRBV19 with TRBJ1-5, with 11 bases identical to TRBD1. J lost 6 bases, V lost 4 bases, and 2 bases had no gene match. Germline loops: CDR1 LNHDA, CDR2 SQIVND (reference sequence). The CDR3 extends over 14 amino acids. The CDR3 protein is CASSRTGGSQPQHF. As DNA, the CDR3 is TGTGCCAGTAGTAGGACAGGGGGCTCTCAGCCCCAGCATTTT.

This chain connects TRBV13 to TRBJ1-2; the match to TRBD1 covers 8 bases. V trimming: 6 bases; J trimming: 6 bases; junction bases outside the gene matches: 6. CDR3 size: 13 residues. Germline assignment: CDR1 PRHDT and CDR2 FYEKMQ (reference sequence). CDR3 sequence (DNA): TGTGCCAGCAGTGGATCAGGGGGCCATGGCTACACCTTC. Translation gives CASSGSGGHGYTF. Supplemented by reference TRBV13 and TRBJ1-2, the full variable domain reads AAGVIQSPRHLIKEKRETATLKCYPIPRHDTVYWYQQGPGQDPQFLISFYEKMQSDKGSIPDRFSAQQFSDYHSELNMSSLELGDSALYFCASSGSGGHGYTFGSGTRLTVV.

The chain recombines TRBV10-1 with TRBJ2-2, with TRBD2 identical over 11 bases. Germline assignment: CDR1 WNHNN and CDR2 SYGVQD (reference sequence). CDR3 length equals 16 residues. V dropped 10 bases and J dropped 1; count of bases not matched to a gene: 8. In DNA, the CDR3 is TGCGCCACATATTTACTAGCGGGGGAGAACACCGGGGAGCTGTTTTTT. Encoded protein: CATYLLAGENTGELFF.

This chain connects TRBV6-2 or TRBV6-3 to TRBJ2-1; 9 bases map to TRBD2. CDR3 length: 15 residues. Germline CDR1 MNHEY, CDR2 SVGEGT. V trimming: 7 bases; J trimming: 15 bases; junction bases outside the gene matches: 19. The chain's CDR3 is CASTYSGTSFSSGFF. The CDR3 DNA reads as TGTGCCAGCACCTACTCCGGGACTAGCTTTTCCTCAGGGTTCTTC.

The chain recombines TRBV6-5 with TRBJ2-7; D is undetermined. Germline assignment: CDR1 MNHEY and CDR2 SVGAGI. The ends were cut back, 6 bases at V and 10 bases at J, with 25 bases in the middle. The CDR3 runs 15 residues. The DNA of the CDR3 is TGTGCCAGCAGCCCGTCAGTGGGCAGATTGATGGAACAGTACTTC. Its translation: CASSPSVGRLMEQYF.

The chain joins TRBV10-3 to TRBJ2-3; D is perhaps TRBD1 (6 bases). Germline loops: CDR1 ENHRY, CDR2 SYGVKD. CDR3 length equals 15 residues. Trimming cost V 4 bases and J 3 bases, with 14 bases left between them. The CDR3: CAISAGDGETDTQYF. The DNA for the CDR3 is TGTGCCATCAGTGCAGGGGATGGAGAAACAGATACGCAGTATTTT.

In the case of this clone: This sample also contains other DNA sequences that code for the same CDR3. The V call is TRBV18, the J call TRBJ1-2; perhaps TRBD1 as D (6 bases). The V end lost 0 bases, the J end lost 6 bases, and 8 bases lay between the germline ends. Germline V gene data show CDR1 as KGHSH and CDR2 as LQKENI. The CDR3 extends over 13 amino acids. The CDR3 protein is CASSPPHRDGYTF. CDR3 DNA: TGTGCCAGCTCACCACCGCACAGGGATGGCTACACCTTC.

V usage is TRBV7-2 and J usage is TRBJ2-1; 10 bases are a match to TRBD2. In germline, CDR1 is SGHTA, CDR2 FQGNSA. The CDR3 loop spans 14 amino acids. J gave up 6 bases and V 4 bases, and 3 bases lay outside the gene matches. CDR3 residues: CASSYGLAANEQFF. The CDR3 nucleotides are TGTGCCAGCAGCTACGGACTAGCGGCCAATGAGCAGTTCTTC.